This T cell receptor (beta chain) was found in a study of cytomegalovirus exposure and HLA in healthy donors. Study as a whole: Inside one of the first data releases sat roughly 80 million unique TCRs taken from HLA-typed donors.

Findings and caveats of the study: In an earlier analysis, most TCR beta V segments were productive about 87% or about 30% of the time. Presence/absence analyses rested on an assumption that sequencing depth was roughly uniform across donors. It was reported that the classifier diagnosed cytomegalovirus status with high specificity and sensitivity in both the original and validation cohorts.

PCR used 60 Vbeta primers and 13 Jbeta primers. Repertoires were generated with immunoSEQ multiplex PCR, while TCRdb's copy carries only in-frame clones and drops some. The sample includes 150,000 to 200,000 clones, 83% of them seen just once. The V gene's germline CDR1 is MDHEN and CDR2 SYDVKM. V lost 2 bases to trimming and J lost 9 bases, with 7 bases between them. The CDR3 runs 11 residues. Comments on this clone: Its antigen is currently unknown.

Sample: PBMCs. This sequence joins TRBV28 and TRBJ1-1; D is unclear. The TCR comes from a man aged 35 to 55 in good health and CMV-seropositive. CDR3 protein: CASSLNKKAFF. The CDR3 coding sequence is TGTGCCAGCAGTTTAAACAAAAAAGCTTTCTTT.